What follows are 20 T cell receptor beta chains derived from one specimen sequenced in a study of blood T cell repertoires in COVID-19. Generated by immunoSEQ multiplex PCR, the TCRdb table keeps only in-frame clones and is missing some. The repertoire holds about 200,000 clones, with roughly 84% as singletons. Material: peripheral blood. Source of these receptors: a human donor in a cohort sampled during active COVID-19.

V gene TRBV3-1 (or the pseudogene TRBV3-2) combines with J gene TRBJ2-1; 7 bases are shared with TRBD1. J lost 6 bases, V lost 0 bases, and 5 bases had no gene match. Germline-derived CDR1 and CDR2 are LGHDT and YNNKEL (reference sequence). This CDR3 spans 15 amino acids. Written as DNA, the CDR3 is TGTGCCAGCAGCCAAGATAGGGGGCACCTCAATGAGCAGTTCTTC. This gives the protein CASSQDRGHLNEQFF.

The chain is built from TRBV4-1 and TRBJ1-1; 7 bases align to TRBD1. The CDR3 is 16 amino acids. J lost 4 bases, V lost 4 bases, and 12 bases had no gene match. The V gene's germline CDR1 is MGHRA and CDR2 YSYEKL. CDR3 protein: CASSLSTGLGVTEAFF. In DNA form, the CDR3 reads TGCGCCAGCAGCCTTTCGACAGGGTTGGGAGTCACTGAAGCTTTCTTT.

V usage is TRBV27 and J usage is TRBJ2-3, with D perhaps TRBD2 (6 bases). This CDR3 has 14 amino acids. V shed 2 bases and J shed 7 bases, with 13 bases lying between them. Germline V CDR1 and CDR2: MNHEY, SMNVEV (reference sequence). The CDR3 is CASSLRGAGNTQYF. CDR3 nucleotide sequence: TGTGCCAGCAGTTTACGAGGGGCGGGAAATACGCAGTATTTT.

V and J are TRBV7-9 and TRBJ2-2; perhaps TRBD2 as D (6 bases). Trimming left V 8 bases short and J 4 bases short, with 11 bases between. CDR1 SEHNR and CDR2 FQNEAQ come from the germline V gene (reference sequence). The CDR3 consists of 13 residues. The CDR3 nucleotides are TGTGCCAGCCGACTAGACAGCACCGGGGAGCTGTTTTTT. It translates to CASRLDSTGELFF.

Details on this clone: Other nucleotide sequences from this sample produce the same CDR3. V usage is TRBV10-3 and J usage is TRBJ1-1; D call uncertain. With 3 bases removed from V and 2 bases from J, the gap between germline ends came to 7 bases. This CDR3 is built from 13 residues. Germline V lookup: CDR1 ENHRY, CDR2 SYGVKD. The CDR3 reads CAISDRGNTEAFF. The CDR3 nucleotides read TGTGCCATCAGTGATCGGGGAAACACTGAAGCTTTCTTT.

In its sample, this clone was seen once. The chain combines TRBV19 with TRBJ1-2; D possibly corresponds to TRBD1 (5 bases). V lost 7 bases and J 4 bases, leaving 16 bases between the germline ends. CDR1 LNHDA and CDR2 SQIVND come from the germline V gene (reference sequence). The CDR3 runs 14 residues. The CDR3 DNA follows: TGTGCCAGTACTCAGTGGGGCGGGACCTATGGCTACACCTTC. Protein: CASTQWGGTYGYTF.

This clone occurred once. The chain has TRBV14 and TRBJ2-7; 7 bases match TRBD1. V trimming: 4 bases; J trimming: 1 base; junction bases outside the gene matches: 10. The CDR3 is 16 amino acids. Germline CDR1 reads SGHDN; CDR2 reads FVKESK. The CDR3 loop reads CASSRADRAWSYEQYF. Written as DNA, the CDR3 is TGTGCCAGCAGCCGCGCCGACAGGGCCTGGTCCTACGAGCAGTACTTC.

The V and J genes are TRBV7-2 and TRBJ2-1; D is possibly TRBD1 (6 bases). Trimming removed 5 bases at V and 7 bases at J, with 15 bases between. There are 14 residues in the CDR3. Looked up from germline, CDR1 is SGHTA and CDR2 is FQGNSA. The CDR3 loop reads CASSPSHRENEQFF. CDR3 DNA: TGTGCCAGCAGCCCCAGCCACAGGGAGAATGAGCAGTTCTTC.

This clone came up once. The V call is TRBV19, the J call TRBJ1-1; no clear D. Germline CDR1 LNHDA, CDR2 SQIVND (reference sequence). Trimming removed 1 base at V and 5 bases at J, with 8 bases between. The CDR3 extends over 13 amino acids. CDR3 sequence reads: CASSIGQKTEAFF. In nucleotides, the CDR3 is TGTGCCAGTAGTATAGGCCAGAAGACTGAAGCTTTCTTT.

This chain links TRBV7-9 with TRBJ2-5; 8 bases line up with TRBD1. The trim removed 5 bases at V and 5 bases at J, leaving 10 bases unmatched. The V gene's germline CDR1 is SEHNR and CDR2 FQNEAQ (reference sequence). CDR3 length: 15 amino acids. Written as DNA, the CDR3 is TGTGCCAGCAGCCCTTTGCAGGGGGCGCGGGAGACCCAGTACTTC. Translated, it gives CASSPLQGARETQYF.

The V and J genes are TRBV9 and TRBJ1-1; 7 positions match TRBD1. The CDR3 totals 15 residues. Trimming took 1 base from V and 0 from J; bases not matched to a gene: 3. CDR1 is SGDLS, CDR2 YYNGEE, per germline. Here the CDR3 reads CASSVRGGMNTEAFF. Here the CDR3 DNA reads TGTGCCAGCAGCGTACGAGGGGGCATGAACACTGAAGCTTTCTTT.

J is TRBJ2-1 and V is TRBV7-9; 11 bases fit TRBD1. V lost 5 bases to trimming and J lost 6 bases; unmatched junction nucleotides: 9. The germline gives CDR1 SEHNR, CDR2 FQNEAQ (reference sequence). This CDR3 region has 16 residues. The CDR3 loop is CASSVSGTGGLNEQFF. CDR3 coding DNA: TGTGCCAGCAGCGTCTCCGGGACAGGGGGACTCAATGAGCAGTTCTTC.

The chain recombines TRBV2 with TRBJ2-7, with TRBD1 matching 8 bases. Germline CDR1 SNHLY, CDR2 FYNNEI. V trimming: 8 bases; J trimming: 4 bases; junction bases outside the gene matches: 7. CDR3 length: 13 residues. For the CDR3, the DNA is TGTGCCAGCCAGATCCAGGGGGCTTACGAGCAGTACTTC. Translation: CASQIQGAYEQYF.

The rearrangement uses TRBV6-5 and TRBJ2-1; tentatively, D is TRBD1 (6 bases). Looked up from germline, CDR1 is MNHEY and CDR2 is SVGAGI. The CDR3 is 13 amino acids. Trimming took 4 bases from V and 6 from J, leaving 10 bases between them. Here the CDR3 reads CASSWTDSNEQFF. The CDR3 DNA reads as TGTGCCAGCAGTTGGACGGACAGCAATGAGCAGTTCTTC.

The chain couples TRBV3-1 (or the pseudogene TRBV3-2) to TRBJ2-5; 11 nucleotides line up with TRBD2. Germline V gene data show CDR1 as LGHDT and CDR2 as YNNKEL (reference sequence). The CDR3 consists of 18 residues. The V gene end was trimmed by 4 bases and the J gene end by 3 bases; junction bases not matched to a gene: 13. CDR3 in amino acids: CASSLPARLAGTEETQYF. CDR3 DNA sequence: TGTGCCAGCAGCCTACCTGCCCGACTAGCGGGAACCGAAGAGACCCAGTACTTC.

The chain carries TRBV18 and TRBJ2-3, with D perhaps matching TRBD1 (6 bases). CDR3 length equals 13 residues. Germline V lookup: CDR1 KGHSH, CDR2 LQKENI. V dropped 4 bases and J dropped 6 bases, with 11 bases sitting between them. The CDR3 loop reads CASSRTGLDTQYF. CDR3 sequence (DNA): TGTGCCAGCTCACGAACAGGGTTGGATACGCAGTATTTT.

The CDR3 DNA follows: TGTGCCATCAGTGCCGGGACAACGGTTAATTCACCCCTCCACTTT. Protein: CAISAGTTVNSPLHF. This chain uses TRBV10-3 with TRBJ1-6; D is possibly TRBD1 (6 bases). Germline CDR1 is ENHRY and CDR2 is SYGVKD. Trimming left V 4 bases short and J 6 bases short, with 13 bases between. This CDR3 has 15 amino acids.

This clone came up a few times. The chain couples TRBV2 to TRBJ1-6; D not resolved. The germline V gene has CDR1 SNHLY and CDR2 FYNNEI. The CDR3 is made up of 12 amino acids. Trimming took 6 bases from V and 14 from J, leaving 14 bases between them. The CDR3 protein is CASSSNSGSLHF. The CDR3 coding sequence is TGTGCCAGCAGCTCCAACTCGGGTTCCCTCCACTTT.

This chain links TRBV7-8 with TRBJ1-5; TRBD1 aligns across 9 bases. J lost 4 bases, V lost 1 base, and 5 bases had no gene match. The V gene's germline CDR1 is SGHVS and CDR2 FQNEAQ. The CDR3 sequence is 16 residues long. The CDR3 bases are TGTGCCAGCAGCTTAGAAAAAGACAGGGGGAATCAGCCCCAGCATTTT. Translated: CASSLEKDRGNQPQHF. The variable domain in full, completed from reference TRBV7-8 and TRBJ1-5, reads GAGVSQSPRYKVAKRGQDVALRCDPISGHVSLFWYQQALGQGPEFLTYFQNEAQLDKSGLPSDRFFAERPEGSVSTLKIQRTQQEDSAVYLCASSLEKDRGNQPQHFGDGTRLSIL.

The sample holds one count of this clone. V and J are TRBV19 and TRBJ1-2; no clear D. Germline CDR1 is LNHDA and CDR2 is SQIVND (reference sequence). CDR3 length equals 14 residues. V was shortened by 6 bases and J by 4 bases, with 15 bases between the two germline ends. The CDR3 DNA is TGTGCCAGTAGCCCAAGAGGATGGCTCTATGGCTACACCTTC. This gives the protein CASSPRGWLYGYTF. Drawing the rest from reference TRBV19 and TRBJ1-2, the complete variable domain is DGGITQSPKYLFRKEGQNVTLSCEQNLNHDAMYWYRQDPGQGLRLIYYSQIVNDFQKGDIAEGYSVSREKKESFPLTVTSAQKNPTAFYLCASSPRGWLYGYTFGSGTRLTVV.